Many counts were recorded for the clone carrying this T cell receptor beta chain. Its antigen remains unidentified. Individual cDNA molecules each received unique molecular identifiers attached to them. TCRdb redid the calling of the 5' RACE reads with MiXCR, one entry per CDR3 protein. This sample yields tens of thousands of distinct CDR3 sequences, of which about 4.9% are seen a single time; 5.5% to 7% belongs to the top ten. These data are taken from a study of early T cells in non-severe SARS-CoV-2 infection. Study background: The chains were unpaired, and the sequenced material was bulk RNA from unsorted whole blood.

Study-wide findings and caveats: VDJdb matching skewed toward anti-spike CD8 responses, missing private and CD4 specificities.

This specimen consisted of whole blood, obtained at baseline. This receptor was taken from an adult who was a healthcare worker with PCR-confirmed SARS-CoV-2 infection or an uninfected control (not recorded which).

The CDR3 protein is CASSSIDQPQHF. CDR3 bases: TGTGCCAGCAGTTCCATAGATCAGCCCCAGCATTTT. V is TRBV7-9 and J is TRBJ1-5; no reliable D call. CDR1 and CDR2 (germline): SEHNR, FQNEAQ (reference sequence). V was shortened by 6 bases and J by 5 bases, with 8 bases between the two germline ends. This CDR3 has 12 residues. Variable domain in full (rest from reference TRBV7-9 and TRBJ1-5): DTGVSQNPRHKITKRGQNVTFRCDPISEHNRLYWYRQTLGQGPEFLTYFQNEAQLEKSRLLSDRFSAERPKGSFSTLEIQRTEQGDSAMYLCASSSIDQPQHFGDGTRLSIL.